This TCR beta chain was profiled in a study of T cell responses to AZD1222 COVID-19 vaccine. Notes on the study in general: White British donors predominated, females outnumbered males, and clonal diversity was possibly underestimated. Every sample of the repertoires postdated the peak T cell response.

This table comes from immunoSEQ multiplex PCR, and its TCRdb copy is limited to in-frame clones, with some not included. The table records approximately 190,000 clones, around 90% of them present only once. V shed 4 bases and J 8 bases; nucleotides not matched to a gene: 9. Looked up from germline, CDR1 is SGHDT and CDR2 is YYEEEE. The CDR3 runs to 15 residues. This clone was counted a single time. Antigen specificity is unknown. This chain connects TRBV5-6 to TRBJ2-1; 10 positions agree with TRBD1. The clonotype comes from an adult in good health. Sequenced material: peripheral blood, taken on day 0 of AZD1222 vaccination. The DNA for the CDR3 is TGTGCCAGCAGCCCGACGGGACAGGGGAACCATGAGCAGTTCTTC. It codes for CASSPTGQGNHEQFF.